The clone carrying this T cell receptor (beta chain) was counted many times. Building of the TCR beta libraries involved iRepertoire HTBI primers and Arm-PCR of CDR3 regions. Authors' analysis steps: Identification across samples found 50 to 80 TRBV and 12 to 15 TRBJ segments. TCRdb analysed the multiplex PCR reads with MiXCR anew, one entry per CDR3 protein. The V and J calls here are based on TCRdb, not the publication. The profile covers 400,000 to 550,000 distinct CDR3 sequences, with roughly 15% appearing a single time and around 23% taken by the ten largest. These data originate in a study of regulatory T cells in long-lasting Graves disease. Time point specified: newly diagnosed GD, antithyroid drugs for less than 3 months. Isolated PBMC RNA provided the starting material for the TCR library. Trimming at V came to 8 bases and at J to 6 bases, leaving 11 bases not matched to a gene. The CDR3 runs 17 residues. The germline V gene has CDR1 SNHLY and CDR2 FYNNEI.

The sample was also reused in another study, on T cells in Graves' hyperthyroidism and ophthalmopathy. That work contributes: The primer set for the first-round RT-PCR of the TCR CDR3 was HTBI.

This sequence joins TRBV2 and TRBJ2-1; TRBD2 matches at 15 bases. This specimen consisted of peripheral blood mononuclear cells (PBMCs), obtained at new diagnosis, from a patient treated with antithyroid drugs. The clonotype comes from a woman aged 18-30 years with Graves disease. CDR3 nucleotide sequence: TGTGCCAGCGGGGTTTCCGGACTAGCGGGAGGGGTCAATGAGCAGTTCTTC. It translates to CASGVSGLAGGVNEQFF.